One and the same sample provided the 20 T cell receptor beta chains below, sequenced in a study of shared clonotypes between healthy human individuals. The assay was immunoSEQ multiplex PCR, and TCRdb's table has in-frame clones only and misses some. The sample carries 850,000 to 1,200,000 clones, 70% to 80% recorded once. The sample comprised memory CD4+ T cells sorted from blood. As to subset: CD45RA-negative fraction. Receptor source: a man younger than 35 in good health.

The chain employs TRBV5-8 and TRBJ2-2; unclear D gene. The CDR3 extends over 13 amino acids. The V gene lost 0 bases and the J gene lost 5 bases, with 5 bases spanning the gap. CDR1 and CDR2 (germline): SGHTS, YDEGEE. This CDR3 is CASSLAKTGELFF. Here the CDR3 DNA reads TGTGCCAGCAGCTTGGCTAAGACCGGGGAGCTGTTTTTT. Complete variable domain (other parts from reference TRBV5-8 and TRBJ2-2): EAGVTQSPTHLIKTRGQQATLRCSPISGHTSVYWYQQALGLGLQFLLWYDEGEERNRGNFPPRFSGRQFPNYSSELNVNALELEDSALYLCASSLAKTGELFFGEGSRLTVL.

V usage is TRBV11-2 and J usage is TRBJ2-7, with 9 bases matching TRBD2. Per the germline V gene, CDR1 is SGHAT and CDR2 is FQNNGV. The CDR3 is 16 amino acids. Trimming at V came to 3 bases and at J to 2 bases, leaving 8 bases not matched to a gene. The CDR3: CASSFSLAGAAYEQYF. The CDR3 DNA sequence: TGTGCCAGCAGCTTCTCTTTAGCGGGGGCTGCCTACGAGCAGTACTTC.

V usage is TRBV5-1 and J usage is TRBJ1-5; 7 bases line up with TRBD1. Germline loops: CDR1 SGHRS, CDR2 YFSETQ. J gave up 3 bases and V 4 bases, and 4 bases lay outside the gene matches. The CDR3 runs to 14 residues. Here the CDR3 reads CASSQTGNNQPQHF. In DNA form, the CDR3 reads TGCGCCAGCAGCCAGACAGGGAACAATCAGCCCCAGCATTTT.

V usage is TRBV5-1 and J usage is TRBJ2-3; 12 bases match TRBD2. CDR1 is SGHRS and CDR2 is YFSETQ in the germline V gene. This CDR3 comprises 18 residues. Losses at the gene ends were 3 bases for V and 4 bases for J; bases not matched to a gene: 12. DNA of the CDR3: TGCGCCAGCAGCTACCTAGCGGGAGGGACGTTGGGTGCAGATACGCAGTATTTT. Translating it yields CASSYLAGGTLGADTQYF.

This rearrangement joins TRBV19 to TRBJ1-2; 8 bases agree with TRBD1. Germline trimming cut 5 bases from V and 0 bases from J; bases unmatched to any gene: 8. Germline CDR1 reads LNHDA; CDR2 reads SQIVND (reference sequence). The CDR3 covers 16 residues. This chain's CDR3 is CASSPPDRGSNYGYTF. The CDR3 nucleotides read TGTGCCAGTAGTCCCCCCGACAGGGGATCTAACTATGGCTACACCTTC.

V usage is TRBV11-2 and J usage is TRBJ2-1, with 12 nucleotides matching TRBD2. The ends lost 5 bases at V and 10 bases at J; junction bases unmatched: 6. CDR3 length: 14 residues. Germline CDR1 is SGHAT and CDR2 is FQNNGV. DNA for the CDR3: TGTGCCAGCAGCCCCGGGCTAGCGGGGGGGGAGCAGTTCTTC. It yields the protein CASSPGLAGGEQFF. Together with reference TRBV11-2 and TRBJ2-1, the CDR3 gives the full variable domain: EAGVAQSPRYKIIEKRQSVAFWCNPISGHATLYWYQQILGQGPKLLIQFQNNGVVDDSQLPKDRFSAERLKGVDSTLKIQPAKLEDSAVYLCASSPGLAGGEQFFGPGTRLTVL.

This chain links TRBV6-5 with TRBJ2-1; D is possibly TRBD1 (5 bases). CDR1 and CDR2 from the germline V gene are MNHEY and SVGAGI. Trimming took 7 bases from V and 7 from J, leaving 11 bases between them. CDR3 length: 12 amino acids. CDR3 residues: CASKNKGNEQFF. CDR3 nucleotide sequence: TGTGCCAGCAAAAATAAGGGGAATGAGCAGTTCTTC.

The chain has TRBV6-5 and TRBJ2-1; 13 nucleotides line up with TRBD2. J was trimmed by 9 bases and V by 6 bases; bases with no gene match: 8. This CDR3 spans 15 amino acids. Per germline, CDR1 MNHEY and CDR2 SVGAGI. The CDR3 protein is CASSGLAGDEGEQFF. The DNA of the CDR3 is TGTGCCAGCAGCGGACTAGCGGGGGATGAGGGTGAGCAGTTCTTC.

The table lists this clone with a few counts. V is TRBV14 and J is TRBJ1-2, with TRBD1 as a possible D gene (6 bases). V was trimmed by 1 base and J by 7 bases, leaving 16 bases between them. CDR1 is SGHDN and CDR2 is FVKESK in the germline V gene. The CDR3 loop spans 15 amino acids. CDR3 sequence (DNA): TGTGCCAGCAGCCAAGTTACAGGGTTCGGCGGTGGCTACACCTTC. Translated: CASSQVTGFGGGYTF.

This chain connects TRBV30 to TRBJ1-1, with D uncertain. Trimming removed 5 bases at V and 6 bases at J, with 19 bases between. CDR3 size: 14 residues. Germline assignment: CDR1 GTSNPN and CDR2 SVGIG (reference sequence). The CDR3: CAWAARGVPPEAFF. CDR3 coding DNA: TGTGCCTGGGCCGCCCGGGGAGTTCCACCTGAAGCTTTCTTT.

The chain uses TRBV6-1 and TRBJ2-1, with 8 nucleotides matching TRBD1. The V and J ends lost 7 bases and 4 bases, in that order; junction bases with no gene match: 6. Germline V CDR1 and CDR2: MNHNS, SASEGT. This CDR3 is 14 amino acids long. The CDR3 region is CASTGTGYYNEQFF. CDR3 sequence (DNA): TGTGCCAGCACCGGGACAGGCTATTACAATGAGCAGTTCTTC.

This clone was recorded at least ten times. The chain has TRBV5-1 and TRBJ1-5; D ambiguous. CDR1 SGHRS and CDR2 YFSETQ come from the germline V gene. The CDR3 covers 12 residues. V was shortened by 4 bases and J by 6 bases, with 8 bases between the two germline ends. In DNA, the CDR3 is TGCGCCAGCAGCGAAACGGGTCAGCCCCAGCATTTT. Translating it yields CASSETGQPQHF. Drawing the rest from reference TRBV5-1 and TRBJ1-5, the complete variable domain is KAGVTQTPRYLIKTRGQQVTLSCSPISGHRSVSWYQQTPGQGLQFLFEYFSETQRNKGNFPGRFSGRQFSNSRSEMNVSTLELGDSALYLCASSETGQPQHFGDGTRLSIL.

This clone showed up just a few times. The chain employs TRBV20-1 and TRBJ1-1; D unclear. From germline, CDR1 is DFQATT and CDR2 SNEGSKA (reference sequence). With 2 bases removed from V and 6 bases from J, the gap between germline ends came to 7 bases. This CDR3 region has 11 residues. CDR3 in DNA: TGCAGTGCTAGAAAATTTTCTGAAGCTTTCTTT. This translates into CSARKFSEAFF.

In the case of this clone: This likely came from a read error, as a far larger clone is one base away. This rearrangement joins TRBV10-3 to TRBJ1-3; 7 bases align to TRBD1. This CDR3 comprises 12 residues. CDR1 and CDR2 (germline): ENHRY, SYGVKD. The CDR3 nucleotides are TGTGCCATCAGTCCCCAGGGGGACACCATACATTTT. This encodes CAISPQGDTIHF.

The chain uses TRBV27 and TRBJ2-7, with 7 bases lining up with TRBD2. The CDR3 contains 15 residues. V trimming: 3 bases; J trimming: 3 bases; junction bases outside the gene matches: 8. Germline V gene data show CDR1 as MNHEY and CDR2 as SMNVEV (reference sequence). The CDR3 loop reads CASSFRASGVYEQYF. The CDR3 DNA follows: TGTGCCAGCAGTTTTCGGGCTAGCGGAGTCTACGAGCAGTACTTC.

V gene TRBV7-2 combines with J gene TRBJ2-1; TRBD2 is a possible D gene (6 bases). Between the trimmed V and J ends, which lost 5 bases and 4 bases, there was a span of 15 bases. Germline loops: CDR1 SGHTA, CDR2 FQGNSA. This CDR3 has 15 residues. The CDR3 bases are TGTGCCAGCAGCCCCGGGACTTGGGGATACAATGAGCAGTTCTTC. It yields the protein CASSPGTWGYNEQFF.

The rearrangement links TRBV5-1 to TRBJ2-1; TRBD2 aligns across 9 bases. Germline V gene sequence: CDR1 SGHRS, CDR2 YFSETQ. Losses at the gene ends were 0 bases for V and 8 bases for J; bases not matched to a gene: 9. The CDR3 is made up of 16 amino acids. CDR3 residues: CASSLAGGRAGDEQFF. In DNA, the CDR3 is TGCGCCAGCAGCTTGGCGGGCGGGAGGGCCGGGGATGAGCAGTTCTTC.

V is TRBV6-6 and J is TRBJ2-3; D gene uncertain. This CDR3 has 11 amino acids. Trimming shortened V by 6 bases and J by 7 bases, and 8 bases separated the two germline ends. The V gene's germline CDR1 is MNHNY and CDR2 SVGAGI (reference sequence). The CDR3 nucleotides are TGTGCCAGCAGCCCCGAGAATACGCAGTATTTT. Its translation is CASSPENTQYF.

The chain recombines TRBV7-9 with TRBJ2-2; the match to TRBD1 covers 7 bases. CDR3 length: 16 amino acids. V was pared by 6 bases and J by 0 bases, with 7 bases of the junction left unmatched. CDR1 SEHNR and CDR2 FQNEAQ come from the germline V gene (reference sequence). This CDR3 reads CASSSNRGTNTGELFF. For the CDR3, the DNA is TGTGCCAGCAGTAGCAACAGGGGCACGAACACCGGGGAGCTGTTTTTT.

This clone appeared once. A read error may produce the germline difference seen at one junction end. The chain combines TRBV6-5 with TRBJ2-3; no clear D gene. Germline V gene lookup returns CDR1 MNHEY and CDR2 SVGAGI. This CDR3 comprises 12 residues. The chain's CDR3 is CASSDSSDTQYF. The CDR3, as DNA: TGTGCCAGCAGTGACTCCTCCGATACGCAGTATTTT.